The clone carrying this TCR beta chain was seen a single time. Libraries were prepared by immunoSEQ multiplex PCR; TCRdb keeps only in-frame clonotypes and omits some of them. The profile covers 200,000 to 300,000 clones, with around 80% appearing a single time and around 6% taken by the ten largest. This sample stems from a study of blood T cell repertoires in COVID-19. Study at large: Italy, Spain and the United States were the sources of the convalescent and acute COVID-19 samples. In each case, the material was cDNA or gDNA derived from T cells, B-cell-depleted T cells, or PBMCs.

This CDR3 has 15 amino acids. The V and J ends lost 2 bases and 6 bases respectively, with 11 bases between them. Germline loops: CDR1 MNHNS, CDR2 SASEGT. The chain carries TRBV6-1 and TRBJ2-6; D might be TRBD2 (6 bases). This TCR was sampled from a human donor in a cohort sampled during active COVID-19. Input material: peripheral blood. CDR3 DNA sequence: TGTGCCAGCAGTGAATGGGGGGAAGAGGCCAACGTCCTGACTTTC. Its translation: CASSEWGEEANVLTF.